These 28 T cell receptor beta chains were all obtained from the same sample, sequenced in a study of blood T cells in healthy people across ages. The use of a sample-barcoded 5' primer and a J-beta primer mix characterized a second PCR of about 7 to 12 cycles. TCRdb used MiXCR to reprocess the 5' RACE reads, holding one entry per CDR3 protein. The sample lists 1,800,000 or so distinct CDR3 sequences, approximately 40% occurring once. Sequencing was performed on blood. The receptors derive from a human donor in good health.

This clonotype has only one observation. The conserved final phenylalanine or tryptophan is absent from the CDR3, which likely points to a read error. The genes are TRBV6-5 and TRBJ2-4, with 8 bases that match TRBD2. The assigned J gene may be wrong: the sequence end matches TRBJ2-7 better. The CDR3 loop spans 14 amino acids. Germline assignment: CDR1 MNHEY and CDR2 SVGAGI. The CDR3 bases are TGTGCCAGCAGCGCCCGGGAGGGATCCTACGAGCAGTACTGC. This gives the protein CASSAREGSYEQYC.

On this clonotype: At one boundary the junction diverges from the germline segment, which might be a read error. The chain links TRBV4-1 to TRBJ2-4, with D maybe TRBD1 (5 bases). The J call is in doubt because the DNA end fits TRBJ2-7 better. The CDR3 spans 15 residues. Per germline, CDR1 MGHRA and CDR2 YSYEKL. This chain's CDR3 is CASSQDPGWAYEQYF. CDR3 nucleotides: TGCGCCAGCAGTCAAGATCCAGGGTGGGCCTACGAGCAGTACTTC.

Ten or more counts support this clonotype. The chain recombines TRBV7-9 with TRBJ2-7; no firm D call. CDR1 SEHNR and CDR2 FQNEAQ come from the germline V gene (reference sequence). V was clipped by 2 bases and J by 0 bases, with 8 bases between them. The CDR3 has 14 amino acids. CDR3 amino acids: CASSLLQSSYEQYF. The CDR3 nucleotides are TGTGCCAGCAGCTTACTACAGAGCTCCTACGAGCAGTACTTC.

This clonotype has a handful of counts. The chain links TRBV7-8 to TRBJ2-1; no definite D call. CDR1 is SGHVS, CDR2 FQNEAQ, per germline. The V gene lost 5 bases and the J gene lost 7 bases, with 27 bases spanning the gap. This CDR3 spans 18 amino acids. The CDR3 is CASSPETARSYPNNEQFF. CDR3 nucleotides: TGTGCCAGCAGCCCCGAGACCGCCAGAAGTTACCCAAATAATGAGCAGTTCTTC.

The chain joins TRBV11-2 to TRBJ2-3; TRBD1 aligns across 7 bases. J gave up 5 bases and V 2 bases, and 7 bases lay outside the gene matches. Germline V gene data show CDR1 as SGHAT and CDR2 as FQNNGV. CDR3 length: 15 residues. CDR3 sequence: CASSLLQGVRDTQYF. The CDR3 nucleotides read TGTGCCAGCAGCTTATTGCAGGGGGTGAGAGATACGCAGTATTTT.

The chain carries TRBV4-3 and TRBJ2-3; 10 bases are shared with TRBD1. Germline CDR1 is LGHNA and CDR2 is YSLEER. This CDR3 has 17 amino acids. J lost 4 bases, V lost 0 bases, and 7 bases had no gene match. CDR3 bases: TGCGCCAGCAGCCAAGATTGGGACAGGGGAGTCGCAGATACGCAGTATTTT. It is translated as CASSQDWDRGVADTQYF.

V and J are TRBV15 and TRBJ2-2; D remains unclear. Trimming removed 8 bases at V and 6 bases at J, with 16 bases between. CDR1 and CDR2 (germline): LNHNV, YYDKDF (reference sequence). The CDR3 contains 14 residues. The CDR3, as DNA: TGTGCCACCTCCCGGTTAGGGAATGCCGGGGAGCTGTTTTTT. This sequence encodes CATSRLGNAGELFF.

The chain uses TRBV5-6 and TRBJ2-1; 7 bases line up with TRBD2. The V segment lost 3 bases and the J segment 1 base; nucleotides outside the gene matches: 4. Germline lookup yields CDR1 SGHDT and CDR2 YYEEEE. CDR3 size: 15 residues. The chain's CDR3 is CASSWGGKSYNEQFF. CDR3 nucleotides: TGTGCCAGCAGCTGGGGAGGGAAATCCTACAATGAGCAGTTCTTC.

This clonotype showed up just a few times. The rearrangement joins TRBV7-2 to TRBJ2-5; D possibly corresponds to TRBD2 (6 bases). The CDR3 runs to 15 residues. Germline V gives CDR1 SGHTA, CDR2 FQGNSA. Trimming cost V 6 bases and J 5 bases, with 19 bases left between them. For the CDR3, the DNA is TGTGCCAGCAGTTTACCCGTGGGGGGAAGGGAGACCCAGTACTTC. This encodes CASSLPVGGRETQYF.

This sequence joins TRBV15 and TRBJ2-2; tentatively, D is TRBD2 (7 bases). The CDR3 has 16 residues. From germline, CDR1 is LNHNV and CDR2 YYDKDF (reference sequence). Trimming pared 0 bases from V and 7 bases from J, leaving 15 bases between. Here the CDR3 DNA reads TGTGCCACCAGCAGAGAAGGGGGGGGCCTCGGCGGGGAGCTGTTTTTT. As protein: CATSREGGGLGGELFF.

V usage is TRBV12-3 or TRBV12-4 and J usage is TRBJ1-1, with D perhaps TRBD1 (5 bases). The ends were cut back, 5 bases at V and 10 bases at J, with 14 bases in the middle. This CDR3 is built from 12 residues. The CDR3 loop reads CASSLQDTGAFF. The CDR3 bases are TGTGCCAGCAGTCTTCAGGACACCGGAGCTTTCTTT.

The gene calls are TRBV5-1 and TRBJ2-1; 10 nucleotides line up with TRBD2. The germline V gene has CDR1 SGHRS and CDR2 YFSETQ. Trimming cost V 7 bases and J 4 bases; bases outside gene matches: 5. The length of the CDR3 is 14 residues. The DNA of the CDR3 is TGCGCCAGCGCCAAAGCGGGAGGGTACAATGAGCAGTTCTTC. Encoded protein: CASAKAGGYNEQFF.

CDR3: CASSGGGAVNEQFF. CDR3 bases: TGCGCCAGCAGCGGTGGGGGGGCCGTCAATGAGCAGTTCTTC. The rearrangement uses TRBV5-1 and TRBJ2-1; possible D gene TRBD2, 7 bases. Per germline, CDR1 SGHRS and CDR2 YFSETQ. The CDR3 runs to 14 residues. The V end was cut by 4 bases, the J end by 6 bases, with 14 bases between.

This clonotype was detected a few times. CDR3: CASRRSGVHSPLHF. CDR3 coding DNA: TGTGCCAGCAGACGTTCAGGGGTTCATTCACCCCTCCACTTT. This chain connects TRBV28 to TRBJ1-6; TRBD1 might be the D (6 bases). V was cut by 6 bases and J by 8 bases, with 14 bases left in between. The germline gives CDR1 MDHEN, CDR2 SYDVKM. This CDR3 comprises 14 residues.

J is TRBJ1-1 and V is TRBV12-3 or TRBV12-4; 7 bases are a match to TRBD1. V gave up 2 bases and J gave up 7 bases; unmatched junction bases: 4. The CDR3 extends over 13 amino acids. The CDR3 DNA reads TGTGCCAGCAGTTTAAGGGGGCGAATTGAAGCTTTCTTT. Its translation is CASSLRGRIEAFF.

In this sample, this clonotype turned up once. The chain joins TRBV14 to TRBJ1-6; D remains unclear. Trimming took 1 base from V and 2 from J, leaving 6 bases between them. Per germline, CDR1 SGHDN and CDR2 FVKESK. The CDR3 is made up of 15 amino acids. The DNA of the CDR3 is TGTGCCAGCAGCCAAGCATGGACCTATAATTCACCCCTCCACTTT. Translated, it gives CASSQAWTYNSPLHF.

This clonotype was counted between two and nine times. The chain recombines TRBV10-3 with TRBJ2-3; a possible D gene is TRBD2 (6 bases). Germline loops: CDR1 ENHRY, CDR2 SYGVKD. The CDR3 covers 15 residues. Trimming removed 2 bases at V and 0 bases at J, with 9 bases between. CDR3 protein: CAISEGRESTDTQYF. The CDR3 bases are TGTGCCATCAGTGAGGGGCGGGAAAGCACAGATACGCAGTATTTT.

The V gene is TRBV28, the J gene TRBJ2-7; no clear D gene. This CDR3 has 14 amino acids. V was pared by 4 bases and J by 5 bases, with 15 bases between. The V gene's germline CDR1 is MDHEN and CDR2 SYDVKM. The CDR3, as DNA: TGTGCCAGCAGTTGTTATGGAGAAAGCGACGAGCAGTACTTC. Encoded protein: CASSCYGESDEQYF.

A few counts support this clonotype. This chain uses TRBV20-1 with TRBJ1-2, with D uncertain. Germline values: CDR1 DFQATT, CDR2 SNEGSKA (reference sequence). The CDR3 totals 13 residues. With 0 bases removed from V and 7 bases from J, the gap between germline ends came to 12 bases. The CDR3 sequence is CSARDPEDVGYTF. CDR3 bases: TGCAGTGCTAGAGACCCAGAGGACGTTGGCTACACCTTC.

Details on this clonotype: A much larger clone lies one base from this, so it may be a read error. This rearrangement joins TRBV27 to TRBJ2-5, with D perhaps TRBD1 (5 bases). With 2 bases removed from V and 11 bases from J, the gap between germline ends came to 21 bases. The CDR3 length is 15 residues. Germline V gene lookup returns CDR1 MNHEY and CDR2 SMNVEV (reference sequence). CDR3 loop: CASSLSRVGLSEQYF. CDR3 DNA sequence: TGTGCCAGCAGTTTAAGCAGGGTAGGGTTGAGTGAGCAGTACTTC.

The V call is TRBV6-2 or TRBV6-3, the J call TRBJ1-5; 8 bases agree with TRBD1. This CDR3 has 15 amino acids. The J segment lost 2 bases and the V segment lost 5 bases, leaving 5 bases of the junction unmatched. CDR1 is MNHEY and CDR2 is SVGEGT in the germline V gene. Here the CDR3 reads CASSDQGAGNQPQHF. In DNA form, the CDR3 reads TGTGCCAGCAGTGATCAGGGGGCCGGCAATCAGCCCCAGCATTTT.

CDR3 coding DNA: TGTGCCAGCAGTGAATTCGGGGGTTCGGTCGGACTGTTTTTT. Translating gives CASSEFGGSVGLFF. The chain joins TRBV6-1 to TRBJ1-4; tentatively, D is TRBD1 (5 bases). The ends were cut back, 2 bases at V and 13 bases at J, with 17 bases in the middle. The CDR3 has 14 amino acids. Germline V gene sequence: CDR1 MNHNS, CDR2 SASEGT.

The J gene is TRBJ2-7, the V gene TRBV20-1, with a possible D match to TRBD1 (6 bases). Trimming pared 5 bases from V and 4 bases from J, leaving 15 bases between. Germline V gives CDR1 DFQATT, CDR2 SNEGSKA (reference sequence). The CDR3 has 13 amino acids. For the CDR3, the DNA is TGCAGTGCTTCGACAGGTCCCTTTTACGAGCAGTACTTC. This codes for CSASTGPFYEQYF.

The chain couples TRBV15 to TRBJ2-7; unclear D gene. Germline CDR1 reads LNHNV; CDR2 reads YYDKDF (reference sequence). V gave up 9 bases and J gave up 2 bases, with 17 bases separating them. CDR3 length: 14 amino acids. CDR3 sequence: CATGPRRGPYEQYF. Written as DNA, the CDR3 is TGTGCCACAGGACCGAGACGAGGCCCCTACGAGCAGTACTTC.

The CDR3 here is CASSQRVSLYGYTF. The CDR3 nucleotides read TGTGCCAGCAGTCAACGGGTGAGCCTTTATGGCTACACCTTC. V gene TRBV12-3 or TRBV12-4 combines with J gene TRBJ1-2; D uncertain. Trimming pared 5 bases from V and 5 bases from J, leaving 15 bases between. There are 14 residues in the CDR3.

The rearrangement uses TRBV27 and TRBJ1-2; D perhaps matches TRBD1 (5 bases). Trimming left V 6 bases short and J 6 bases short, with 14 bases between. Germline V CDR1 and CDR2: MNHEY, SMNVEV (reference sequence). CDR3 length equals 13 residues. DNA for the CDR3: TGTGCCAGCAGCCGGGACCCCGCTAATGGCTACACCTTC. Residues: CASSRDPANGYTF.

The chain carries TRBV12-3 or TRBV12-4 and TRBJ2-7, with D perhaps matching TRBD1 or TRBD2 (5 bases each). CDR3 length equals 14 residues. V dropped 6 bases and J dropped 5 bases, with 17 bases sitting between them. In nucleotides, the CDR3 is TGTGCCAGCAGCGGGCCTGGGGGTAGGAACGAGCAGTACTTC. Residues: CASSGPGGRNEQYF.

The V gene is TRBV10-3, the J gene TRBJ1-5; D remains unclear. Per the germline V gene, CDR1 is ENHRY and CDR2 is SYGVKD. There are 10 residues in the CDR3. V was clipped by 8 bases and J by 9 bases, with 8 bases between them. CDR3: CAIYPWPQHF. The CDR3 nucleotides read TGTGCCATCTACCCGTGGCCCCAGCATTTT.